These 23 T cell receptor beta chains were all obtained from the same sample, sequenced in a study of blood T cell repertoires in COVID-19. Clones were read by immunoSEQ multiplex PCR, and TCRdb kept only the in-frame ones, dropping some. The table records 300,000 to 450,000 clones, roughly nine tenths of them present only once. The sequencing input was peripheral blood. These TCRs come from an older woman with COVID-19, enrolled during active disease.

The CDR3 bases are TGCGCCAGCAGCTTGGGGGTCAGACAGGCAACTAATGAAAAACTGTTTTTT. It codes for CASSLGVRQATNEKLFF. The chain recombines TRBV5-1 with TRBJ1-4; a weak D match, TRBD1 (6 bases). The CDR3 sequence is 17 residues long. Trimming cost V 0 bases and J 0 bases, with 12 bases left between them. In germline, CDR1 is SGHRS, CDR2 YFSETQ.

The rearrangement uses TRBV5-1 and TRBJ2-1; 16 bases align to TRBD2. This CDR3 spans 18 amino acids. After removal of 3 bases from V and 2 bases from J, the junction contained 5 bases not matched to a gene. CDR1 and CDR2 (germline): SGHRS, YFSETQ. The CDR3 nucleotides are TGCGCCAGCAGCTCCGGGACTAGCGGGGGGGCCACCTACAATGAGCAGTTCTTC. It translates to CASSSGTSGGATYNEQFF.

The chain recombines TRBV27 with TRBJ2-5, with D perhaps TRBD1 (7 bases). The V gene lost 2 bases and the J gene lost 1 base, with 23 bases spanning the gap. The CDR3 runs to 19 residues. Germline loops: CDR1 MNHEY, CDR2 SMNVEV (reference sequence). As DNA, the CDR3 is TGTGCCAGCAGTTTAAAGGGGGCTGGAGGGTCCTGGCTCCAAGAGACCCAGTACTTC. Translating it yields CASSLKGAGGSWLQETQYF.

The rearrangement joins TRBV6-2 or TRBV6-3 to TRBJ1-2; the D is unclear. Trimming shortened V by 2 bases and J by 2 bases, and 6 bases separated the two germline ends. CDR1 is MNHEY and CDR2 is SVGEGT in the germline V gene. CDR3 size: 13 residues. The CDR3 protein is CASSYGLNYGYTF. CDR3 in DNA: TGTGCCAGCAGTTACGGACTGAACTATGGCTACACCTTC.

The chain combines TRBV7-6 with TRBJ2-7, with 10 bases aligning to TRBD1. CDR1 is SGHVS and CDR2 is FNYEAQ in the germline V gene. Germline trimming cut 4 bases from V and 5 bases from J; bases unmatched to any gene: 5. The CDR3 sequence is 14 residues long. The CDR3 DNA is TGTGCCAGCAGCTCCCGGGACAGGGGCCACGAGCAGTACTTC. Residues: CASSSRDRGHEQYF.

The chain combines TRBV30 with TRBJ1-2; 7 bases fit TRBD1. V was clipped by 3 bases and J by 5 bases; unmatched bases: 6. CDR3 length: 13 residues. Germline loops: CDR1 GTSNPN, CDR2 SVGIG (reference sequence). The CDR3 coding sequence is TGTGCCTGGAGCCCCGGGACAGAGTATGGCTACACCTTC. Amino acid sequence: CAWSPGTEYGYTF.

This sequence joins TRBV9 and TRBJ1-2, with D possibly TRBD1 on 6 matching bases. The CDR3 sequence is 16 residues long. The V gene's germline CDR1 is SGDLS and CDR2 YYNGEE. V dropped 3 bases and J dropped 0 bases, with 15 bases sitting between them. The CDR3 DNA is TGTGCCAGCAGCGCCTCGGGACAACAAGCTAACTATGGCTACACCTTC. It is translated as CASSASGQQANYGYTF.

The V gene is TRBV5-4, the J gene TRBJ1-1; D remains ambiguous. The length of the CDR3 is 17 residues. Germline V gene data show CDR1 as SGHNT and CDR2 as YYREEE (reference sequence). Trimming removed 4 bases from V and 5 bases from J, with 24 bases in between. CDR3: CASSPKKAIVEVTEAFF. In DNA, the CDR3 is TGTGCCAGCAGCCCGAAAAAGGCAATTGTGGAGGTAACTGAAGCTTTCTTT.

This chain uses TRBV28 with TRBJ1-2, with 7 bases aligning to TRBD1. Germline CDR1 and CDR2: MDHEN and SYDVKM. The V and J ends lost 5 bases and 4 bases, in that order; junction bases with no gene match: 4. The CDR3 is made up of 13 amino acids. DNA for the CDR3: TGTGCCAGCAGTACTAGGGACAGCTATGGCTACACCTTC. Translation gives CASSTRDSYGYTF.

J is TRBJ2-4 and V is TRBV5-1; TRBD1 matches at 9 bases. The CDR3 sequence is 15 residues long. CDR1 SGHRS and CDR2 YFSETQ come from the germline V gene. J gave up 4 bases and V 0 bases, and 2 bases lay outside the gene matches. The CDR3 bases are TGCGCCAGCAGCTTGGAAGGACAGGGGAAAAACATTCAGTACTTC. This translates into CASSLEGQGKNIQYF.

The V gene is TRBV11-2, the J gene TRBJ1-3, with 9 bases fitting TRBD1. With 5 bases clipped from V and 4 bases from J, the junction kept 9 bases outside the gene matches. CDR1 and CDR2 from the germline V gene are SGHAT and FQNNGV. The CDR3 consists of 16 residues. The CDR3 sequence is CASSTLQGATGNTIYF. CDR3 nucleotide sequence: TGTGCCAGCAGCACCTTACAGGGGGCGACAGGAAACACCATATATTTT.

This clone was detected only a few times. The chain has TRBV9 and TRBJ1-6, with 7 positions matching TRBD1. The CDR3 is 14 amino acids. Germline V gene lookup returns CDR1 SGDLS and CDR2 YYNGEE. V shed 3 bases and J 7 bases; nucleotides not matched to a gene: 4. The CDR3 loop reads CASSEQGINSPLHF. Here the CDR3 DNA reads TGTGCCAGCAGCGAACAGGGGATAAATTCACCCCTCCACTTT.

The chain combines TRBV16 with TRBJ1-2; 12 bases agree with TRBD1. Germline CDR1 KGHSY, CDR2 FQNENV. V lost 4 bases and J lost 5; bases outside the gene matches: 5. The CDR3 length is 15 residues. CDR3 loop: CASSPRDRGLYGYTF. The CDR3 DNA is TGTGCCAGCAGCCCCCGGGACAGGGGGCTGTATGGCTACACCTTC. Based on the CDR3 plus reference TRBV16 and TRBJ1-2, the full variable domain is GEEVAQTPKHLVRGEGQKAKLYCAPIKGHSYVFWYQQVLKNEFKFLISFQNENVFDETGMPKERFSAKCLPNSPCSLEIQATKLEDSAVYFCASSPRDRGLYGYTFGSGTRLTVV.

The DNA of the CDR3 is TGTGCCAGCAGCTTAGACGGGGGCTCCTACGAGCAGTACTTC. Encoded protein: CASSLDGGSYEQYF. The chain joins TRBV7-3 to TRBJ2-7; D perhaps matches TRBD2 (6 bases). Trimming cost V 2 bases and J 0 bases, with 8 bases left between them. CDR1 and CDR2 (germline): SGHTA, FQGTGA. There are 14 residues in the CDR3. The full variable domain, rest sourced from reference TRBV7-3 and TRBJ2-7, is GAGVSQTPSNKVTEKGKYVELRCDPISGHTALYWYRQSLGQGPEFLIYFQGTGAADDSGLPNDRFFAVRPEGSVSTLKIQRTERGDSAVYLCASSLDGGSYEQYFGPGTRLTVT.

This clone was found once. The chain joins TRBV6-5 to TRBJ2-2; tentative D call: TRBD1 (6 bases). Germline lookup yields CDR1 MNHEY and CDR2 SVGAGI. Trimming took 6 bases from V and 1 from J, leaving 9 bases between them. CDR3 length equals 14 residues. CDR3 in DNA: TGTGCCAGCAGCCCGGACAGGAACACCGGGGAGCTGTTTTTT. Its protein is CASSPDRNTGELFF.

This clone was recorded once. The chain carries TRBV6-5 and TRBJ1-1; 7 positions agree with TRBD1. The CDR3 loop spans 13 amino acids. V dropped 7 bases and J dropped 6; count of bases not matched to a gene: 8. Germline CDR1 is MNHEY and CDR2 is SVGAGI. CDR3 DNA: TGTGCCAGCATGACACAGGGGTGGGCTGAAGCTTTCTTT. It is translated as CASMTQGWAEAFF.

This clone showed up just once. This chain connects TRBV5-4 to TRBJ2-5, with 7 bases aligning to TRBD1. The V and J ends lost 4 bases and 4 bases, in that order; junction bases with no gene match: 13. CDR3 size: 16 residues. Germline CDR1 SGHNT, CDR2 YYREEE (reference sequence). In DNA, the CDR3 is TGTGCCAGCAGCACGCCGACAGGGACAATGGGAGAGACCCAGTACTTC. Translated, it gives CASSTPTGTMGETQYF.

The chain carries TRBV2 and TRBJ1-6, with 8 nucleotides matching TRBD1. V trimming: 6 bases; J trimming: 9 bases; junction bases outside the gene matches: 7. Germline V CDR1 and CDR2: SNHLY, FYNNEI. The CDR3 runs 14 residues. The DNA for the CDR3 is TGTGCCAGCAGAGACGACAGGGGTGGTTCACCCCTCCACTTT. Amino acids: CASRDDRGGSPLHF.

V and J are TRBV13 and TRBJ1-1; tentative D call: TRBD1 (6 bases). Germline-derived CDR1 and CDR2 are PRHDT and FYEKMQ (reference sequence). CDR3 size: 15 residues. Trimming stripped 5 bases from V and 0 bases from J, with 13 bases between. The CDR3 DNA reads TGTGCCAGCAGCCTGATTTCAGGGGTGAACACTGAAGCTTTCTTT. This translates into CASSLISGVNTEAFF.

V usage is TRBV5-1 and J usage is TRBJ1-2; a possible D gene is TRBD1 (5 bases). The CDR3 runs to 13 residues. V lost 3 bases and J lost 7, with 13 bases in between. CDR1 is SGHRS and CDR2 is YFSETQ in the germline V gene. The chain's CDR3 is CASSSDGGVGYTF. The CDR3 DNA is TGCGCCAGCAGCTCGGACGGAGGGGTTGGCTACACCTTC.

In this sample, this clone turned up once. The chain has TRBV3-1 (or the pseudogene TRBV3-2) and TRBJ2-2; 7 bases align to TRBD1. The CDR3 extends over 15 amino acids. The junction had 4 bases not matched to a gene; V was cut back by 4 bases and J by 2 bases. The germline V gene has CDR1 LGHDT and CDR2 YNNKEL (reference sequence). In DNA, the CDR3 is TGTGCCAGCAGCCGACAGGGATTTAACACCGGGGAGCTGTTTTTT. This gives the protein CASSRQGFNTGELFF.

V and J are TRBV28 and TRBJ1-2; a weak D match, TRBD1 (6 bases). Looked up from germline, CDR1 is MDHEN and CDR2 is SYDVKM. Trimming cost V 4 bases and J 6 bases, with 9 bases left between them. The length of the CDR3 is 12 residues. CDR3 DNA: TGTGCCAGCAGTTCCAACAGGGATGGCTACACCTTC. It yields the protein CASSSNRDGYTF.

A single count supports this clone. V is TRBV4-2 and J is TRBJ1-4; 7 bases are shared with TRBD1. Per germline, CDR1 LGHNA and CDR2 YNFKEQ. The CDR3 is made up of 14 amino acids. With V trimmed by 2 bases and J by 5 bases, 2 bases remained unmatched. The CDR3 DNA reads TGTGCCAGCAGCCAACCGGGACAGAATGAAAAACTGTTTTTT. Its protein is CASSQPGQNEKLFF.